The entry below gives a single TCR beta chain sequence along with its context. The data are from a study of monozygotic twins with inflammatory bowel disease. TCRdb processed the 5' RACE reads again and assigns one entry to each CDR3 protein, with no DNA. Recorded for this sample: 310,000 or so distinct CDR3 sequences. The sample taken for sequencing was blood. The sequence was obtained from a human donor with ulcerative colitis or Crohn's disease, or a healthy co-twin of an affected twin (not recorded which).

This CDR3 is CATQDRGLYTGELFF. The chain is built from TRBV15 and TRBJ2-2; TCRdb reports TRBD1, a call that lacks DNA to check it against. This CDR3 comprises 15 residues. Per germline, CDR1 LNHNV and CDR2 YYDKDF (reference sequence).